The present entry profiles one T cell receptor (beta chain) with its context. This specimen belongs to a study of blood T cell repertoires in COVID-19. CDR1 SEHNR and CDR2 FQNEAQ come from the germline V gene (reference sequence). CDR3 length: 17 amino acids. Unmatched junction bases numbered 13, after V lost 6 bases and J lost 4 bases. Clones were read by immunoSEQ multiplex PCR, and TCRdb kept only the in-frame ones, dropping some. The sample gives 85,000 to 90,000 clones, approximately 90% of which show up once; about 2.5% is in the top ten. Sequenced: peripheral blood. The sequence was obtained from a human donor with active COVID-19. The donor label of this sample is uncertain. V is TRBV7-9 and J is TRBJ2-3; 10 positions match TRBD2. This chain's CDR3 is CASSNRQSGGAADTQYF. CDR3 bases: TGTGCCAGCAGTAACCGTCAGAGCGGGGGGGCGGCAGATACGCAGTATTTT.